This record looks at one T cell receptor (beta chain) sequence and its context. These data originate in a study of CXCR3-negative and CXCR3-positive naive CD8 T cells. From germline, CDR1 is SGDLS and CDR2 YYNGEE. This CDR3 is 15 amino acids long. Carrying UMI labels, the TRB cDNA libraries were prepared through 5' RACE. TCRdb re-called the 5' RACE reads and gives one entry per CDR3 protein, without DNA. The ten most abundant clones cover roughly 1.8% of a sample with fewer than 95,000 distinct CDR3 sequences. Naive cells were sorted as CD45RO-, CCR7+, CD27+ and CD95-. The sequencing sample was made of naive CXCR3- CD8+ T cells from blood. The sample's subset: CD45RO-CCR7+CD27+CD95- naive CD8+ T cells lacking CXCR3 (TNR3-). The clonotype originates from a human donor in good health. Some clones in this sample may be carry-over from other donors' samples. The J gene is TRBJ2-2, the V gene TRBV9; TCRdb outputs TRBD1, but without DNA this stays unchecked. This CDR3 reads CASSAPSGFTGELFF. Combining the CDR3 with reference TRBV9 and TRBJ2-2 gives the whole variable domain DSGVTQTPKHLITATGQRVTLRCSPRSGDLSVYWYQQSLDQGLQFLIQYYNGEERAKGNILERFSAQQFPDLHSELNLSSLELGDSALYFCASSAPSGFTGELFFGEGSRLTVL.